This is a list of T cell receptor beta chains from one sample in a study of cytomegalovirus exposure and HLA in healthy donors. Generated by immunoSEQ multiplex PCR, the TCRdb table keeps only in-frame clones and is missing some. The specimen's table records 150,000 to 200,000 clones. The sample taken for sequencing was PBMCs. Receptor source: an older woman in good health and CMV-seronegative. The CDR3 runs from the conserved cysteine through the conserved F or W. The D gene is left open where the match is weak.

D	J	V	CDR3	DNA
NA	TRBJ1-2	TRBV7-9	CASSLRRFYGYTF	TGTGCCAGCAGCTTACGTAGATTCTATGGCTACACCTTC
TRBD1	TRBJ1-4	TRBV2	CASTPDRVREKLFF	TGTGCCAGCACCCCGGACAGGGTTCGGGAAAAACTGTTTTTT
NA	TRBJ2-7	TRBV11-3	CASSLGAGGPYEQYF	TGTGCCAGCAGCTTAGGTGCAGGAGGCCCCTACGAGCAGTACTTC
TRBD2	TRBJ2-3	TRBV7-3	CASSLASGVTTDTQYF	TGTGCCAGCAGCTTAGCTAGCGGGGTGACCACAGATACGCAGTATTTT
TRBD1	TRBJ1-4	TRBV15	CATSRDPYRGGNEKLFF	TGTGCCACCAGCAGAGACCCCTACAGGGGGGGTAATGAAAAACTGTTTTTT
TRBD1	TRBJ2-5	TRBV7-9	CASEKQGRETQYF	TGTGCCAGCGAAAAACAGGGGAGAGAGACCCAGTACTTC
TRBD1	TRBJ1-1	TRBV6-5	CASSYSDRVAEAFF	TGTGCCAGCAGTTACTCCGACAGGGTTGCTGAAGCTTTCTTT
NA	TRBJ1-1	TRBV2	CASSEEGRRTEAFF	TGTGCCAGCAGTGAAGAGGGGCGCCGCACTGAAGCTTTCTTT
TRBD1	TRBJ2-7	TRBV7-2	CASRRTGTGTEQYF	TGTGCCAGCAGACGAACCGGGACAGGGACCGAGCAGTACTTC
NA	TRBJ2-1	TRBV25-1	CASSARENPYNEQFF	TGTGCCAGCAGTGCTCGGGAGAACCCCTACAATGAGCAGTTCTTC
NA	TRBJ1-2	TRBV18	CASSPRKEDGYTF	TGTGCCAGCTCACCTCGTAAGGAGGATGGCTACACCTTC
TRBD1	TRBJ1-3	TRBV9	CASSAPGQVGNTIYF	TGTGCCAGCAGCGCCCCGGGACAGGTCGGAAACACCATATATTTT
NA	TRBJ2-3	TRBV5-4	CASSLGGASTDTQYF	TGTGCCAGCAGCCTCGGCGGAGCTAGCACAGATACGCAGTATTTT
TRBD1	TRBJ1-4	TRBV4-3	CASSQGDRHHFATNEKLFF	TGCGCCAGCAGCCAAGGGGACAGGCACCATTTTGCAACTAATGAAAAACTGTTTTTT
TRBD1	TRBJ1-1	TRBV18	CASSQHRGDTEAFF	TGTGCCAGCTCCCAGCACAGGGGGGACACTGAAGCTTTCTTT
NA	TRBJ1-3	TRBV11-2	CASSWPGSSGNTIYF	TGTGCCAGCAGCTGGCCGGGGAGCTCTGGAAACACCATATATTTT
NA	TRBJ2-7	TRBV19	CASSGRPGIYEQYF	TGTGCCAGTAGTGGACGGCCGGGGATCTACGAGCAGTACTTC
NA	TRBJ1-2	TRBV2	CASSEAGTPGETNYGYTF	TGTGCCAGCAGTGAAGCCGGTACGCCCGGGGAGACTAACTATGGCTACACCTTC
NA	TRBJ1-5	TRBV19	CASSTPGGAKRSQHF	TGTGCCAGTAGTACCCCCGGGGGGGCGAAGCGGTCCCAGCATTTT
TRBD2	TRBJ2-1	TRBV9	CASSRTSGTRGNEQFF	TGTGCCAGCAGCAGGACTAGCGGGACCCGGGGGAATGAGCAGTTCTTC
NA	TRBJ1-2	TRBV9	CASSARHSSNYGYTF	TGTGCCAGCAGCGCGCGACATTCGTCTAACTATGGCTACACCTTC
NA	TRBJ1-5	TRBV5-6	CASSLGGREAGRDQPQHF	TGTGCCAGCAGCTTGGGGGGGAGGGAGGCAGGGCGGGATCAGCCCCAGCATTTT
NA	TRBJ1-3	TRBV5-1	CASSFAGSGNTIYF	TGCGCCAGCAGCTTCGCAGGGTCGGGAAACACCATATATTTT
NA	TRBJ1-1	TRBV2	CASSGGRAEAFF	TGTGCCAGCAGTGGTGGGAGAGCTGAAGCTTTCTTT
TRBD1	TRBJ1-3	TRBV28	CASSLAQGPGGGNTIYF	TGTGCCAGCAGTTTAGCCCAGGGCCCAGGGGGCGGAAACACCATATATTTT